The next 12 T cell receptor beta chains were all read from a single sample in a study of shared clonotypes between healthy human individuals. Libraries were prepared by immunoSEQ multiplex PCR; TCRdb keeps only in-frame clonotypes and omits some of them. The table shows around 2.5 million clones, with approximately 93% occurring only once. Sample: naive CD4+ T cells from PBMCs. The subset here: CD45RA+ positively selected. These receptors were taken from a man younger than 35 in good health. Some clones in this sample may be carry-over from other donors' samples.

The J gene is TRBJ2-3, the V gene TRBV5-1, with D possibly TRBD2 on 6 matching bases. There are 17 residues in the CDR3. Trimming left V 0 bases short and J 4 bases short, with 18 bases between. Germline-derived CDR1 and CDR2 are SGHRS and YFSETQ. The CDR3 here is CASSLGRGLAVADTQYF. The CDR3 region has the DNA TGCGCCAGCAGCTTGGGGCGGGGTCTAGCAGTCGCAGATACGCAGTATTTT.

This clone was seen just once. The chain couples TRBV28 to TRBJ2-1; tentative D call: TRBD2 (5 bases). This CDR3 region has 14 residues. The germline V gene has CDR1 MDHEN and CDR2 SYDVKM. The V end lost 0 bases, the J end lost 12 bases, and 15 bases lay between the germline ends. For the CDR3, the DNA is TGTGCCAGCAGTTTATGGGCCGGGGTACAAGGGCAGTTCTTC. Its translation: CASSLWAGVQGQFF. Full variable domain (remainder filled in from reference TRBV28 and TRBJ2-1): DVKVTQSSRYLVKRTGEKVFLECVQDMDHENMFWYRQDPGLGLRLIYFSYDVKMKEKGDIPEGYSVSREKKERFSLILESASTNQTSMYLCASSLWAGVQGQFFGPGTRLTVL.

This rearrangement joins TRBV28 to TRBJ1-2; TRBD1 might be the D (5 bases). Per germline, CDR1 MDHEN and CDR2 SYDVKM. This CDR3 spans 13 amino acids. Trimming removed 2 bases at V and 6 bases at J, with 10 bases between. The CDR3 loop reads CASSLVGVDGYTF. CDR3 nucleotide sequence: TGTGCCAGCAGTTTAGTGGGGGTCGATGGCTACACCTTC.

The sample holds one count of this clone. The same CDR3 arises from other DNA sequences in this sample as well. The rearrangement links TRBV11-3 to TRBJ2-7; no firm D call. This CDR3 spans 11 amino acids. Germline V gene lookup returns CDR1 SGHNT and CDR2 YENEEA. The germline V and J ends were trimmed by 5 bases and 6 bases, with 8 bases remaining between them. CDR3 bases: TGTGCCAGCAGCAAGGGCGGCGAGCAGTACTTC. Amino acids: CASSKGGEQYF.

The rearrangement links TRBV7-2 to TRBJ1-3; no clear D gene. The CDR3 extends over 14 amino acids. Germline-derived CDR1 and CDR2 are SGHTA and FQGNSA. The V end lost 1 base, the J end lost 4 bases, and 8 bases lay between the germline ends. For the CDR3, the DNA is TGTGCCAGCAGCTTAGGGTTTGAAGGAAACACCATATATTTT. Translated: CASSLGFEGNTIYF.

The V gene is TRBV7-3, the J gene TRBJ2-6; D is ambiguous. This CDR3 is built from 12 residues. CDR1 is SGHTA and CDR2 is FQGTGA in the germline V gene. V was trimmed by 2 bases and J by 11 bases, leaving 7 bases between them. The CDR3 nucleotides are TGTGCCAGCAGCTTACCGGGTGACGTCCTGACTTTC. Amino acids: CASSLPGDVLTF.

The chain couples TRBV5-1 to TRBJ1-1, with TRBD1 matching 7 bases. The CDR3 contains 16 residues. Losses at the gene ends were 1 base for V and 5 bases for J; bases not matched to a gene: 11. Germline V gene lookup returns CDR1 SGHRS and CDR2 YFSETQ. This CDR3 is CASSLRGNRGETEAFF. The DNA of the CDR3 is TGCGCCAGCAGCTTGAGGGGAAACAGGGGAGAGACTGAAGCTTTCTTT.

The chain employs TRBV5-1 and TRBJ1-6; D possibly corresponds to TRBD1 (6 bases). CDR1 SGHRS and CDR2 YFSETQ come from the germline V gene. The length of the CDR3 is 13 residues. Trimming pared 4 bases from V and 7 bases from J, leaving 9 bases between. In DNA form, the CDR3 reads TGCGCCAGCAGCATAGGACAGAATTCACCCCTCCACTTT. Its translation is CASSIGQNSPLHF.

The chain joins TRBV7-2 to TRBJ2-7; 7 nucleotides line up with TRBD2. Germline V gives CDR1 SGHTA, CDR2 FQGNSA. CDR3 size: 14 residues. The V gene end was trimmed by 0 bases and the J gene end by 3 bases; junction bases not matched to a gene: 2. The DNA of the CDR3 is TGTGCCAGCAGCTTAGCCGCTAGCGGCTACGAGCAGTACTTC. It specifies CASSLAASGYEQYF.

V usage is TRBV9 and J usage is TRBJ2-1; TRBD2 might be the D (7 bases). This CDR3 has 14 residues. Trimming shortened V by 3 bases and J by 6 bases, and 13 bases separated the two germline ends. Germline assignment: CDR1 SGDLS and CDR2 YYNGEE. The CDR3 DNA reads TGTGCCAGCAGCGGAAGGGGGGGGCTCAATGAGCAGTTCTTC. It codes for CASSGRGGLNEQFF.

This clone was recorded once. The same CDR3 can be traced to other DNA sequences in this sample. This chain uses TRBV18 with TRBJ2-1; 10 positions match TRBD2. CDR3 length: 15 amino acids. After removal of 3 bases from V and 4 bases from J, the junction contained 3 bases not matched to a gene. In germline, CDR1 is KGHSH, CDR2 LQKENI. CDR3 loop: CASSPGLADYNEQFF. The CDR3 DNA sequence: TGTGCCAGCTCACCTGGACTAGCGGATTACAATGAGCAGTTCTTC.

J is TRBJ2-7 and V is TRBV2, with D perhaps TRBD1 (6 bases). CDR3 size: 13 residues. Between the trimmed V and J ends, which lost 0 bases and 3 bases, there was a span of 6 bases. Per the germline V gene, CDR1 is SNHLY and CDR2 is FYNNEI. The CDR3 region is CASSEAQGYEQYF. The DNA of the CDR3 is TGTGCCAGCAGTGAAGCACAGGGCTACGAGCAGTACTTC.